This T cell receptor beta chain was recovered during a study of cytomegalovirus exposure and HLA in healthy donors. Study-wide results and limits: Further analysis was carried out later, and it showed several of the most significant clusters appearing linked to common viral pathogens. CMV serostatus stood as the only immune exposure information on hand.

This CDR3 is built from 15 residues. From germline, CDR1 is SEHNR and CDR2 FQNEAQ (reference sequence). The PCR used 60 Vbeta and 13 Jbeta primers. The method was immunoSEQ multiplex PCR; TCRdb's version includes in-frame clones alone and lacks a portion of them. The sample records some 170,000 clones, approximately 80% being singletons. On this clone itself: Antigen unknown. A junction end diverges from the germline sequence, so it may reflect a read error.

The sample comprised PBMCs. The TCR was taken from a female donor in good health and CMV-seronegative. The chain links TRBV7-9 to TRBJ2-7; 7 bases match TRBD2. This chain's CDR3 is CSSSLESGVPYEQYF. The CDR3 DNA is TGTTCCAGCAGCTTAGAGAGCGGGGTCCCCTACGAGCAGTACTTC. Using reference TRBV7-9 and TRBJ2-7 for the parts outside the CDR3, the full variable domain is DTGVSQNPRHKITKRGQNVTFRCDPISEHNRLYWYRQTLGQGPEFLTYFQNEAQLEKSRLLSDRFSAERPKGSFSTLEIQRTEQGDSAMYLCSSSLESGVPYEQYFGPGTRLTVT.